This T cell receptor (beta chain) was recorded in a study of T cells in women clearing cervical HPV infection (dated by TCRdb to the late 2010s). Broadly, across the study: The cases were 25 or so women with histologically confirmed HPV16-related CIN3 or worse, and 2 of these cases were invasive cancers. Controls were around 24 women whose single incident HPV16 infection cleared within 12 months without precancer or cancer developing. The exploratory proof-of-principle case-control study was nested within the Guanacaste HPV Natural History Study in Costa Rica and compared TCR repertoires across cervical HPV16 outcomes. A median age of almost 35 years was observed in cases versus 37 to 40 in controls, and no significant differences in baseline characteristics were found. For cases, a median interval of approximately 150 days, with an interquartile range of about 90 to 200 days, was observed between lesion detection and blood sampling. Blood from cases was collected at the visit where the lesion was first found, while blood from controls was collected once the infection could no longer be detected. Cases were matched to controls by age within five years and by the year the sample was collected. Because only a few women had HLA typing data, the possibility that HLA type acted as a confounder could not be ruled out. The parent cohort enrolled 10,000 to 11,000 women aged 18 or older in Guanacaste, Costa Rica, in 1993 to 1994 and followed the women for around seven years. Five blinded duplicates per group were added as quality controls, so that around 60 samples were obtained: some 50 participants and approximately 10 replicates. The investigation overall reported the following: Random forest classifiers that combined richness and V gene abundances separated cases from controls with an estimated AUC of about 0.8. Cases had lower TRBV6-7 relative abundance than controls (0.11% versus 0.16%; Bonferroni P = 0.0008). CIN3+ cases had significantly higher TCR repertoire richness than controls across sequencing depths, but evenness did not differ between the groups. Because the number of T cells in each sample was unknown, differences in richness could reflect differing T-cell content rather than repertoire biology. The cross-sectional design could not show whether the associations came before the infection or were a result of it, and neither effector/memory subsets nor HPV-specific T cells were isolated.

Germline trimming amounts to 1 base on V and 0 bases on J, with 12 as the count of junction bases outside the gene matches. The CDR3 contains 18 residues, cysteine and phenylalanine counted. Only the CDR3 bases that were read are kept: 45 of them, in frame from base 1. Based on the germline V gene (reference sequence), the CDR1 and CDR2 sequences are DFQATT and SNEGSKA. Every participant had a single incident cervical HPV16 infection, and women with prevalent HPV16 infections were excluded. Cervical HPV DNA was detected with MY09/MY11 PCR, and genotyping was done by dot-blot hybridization. About 15 mL of heparinized blood were centrifuged, and the buffy coat was split into aliquots, frozen at -30 degrees C, and then kept at -80 degrees C. QIAGEN kits were used to extract genomic DNA from the buffy coat specimens. The immunoSEQ assay used multiplex PCR to amplify TCR beta CDR3 regions from an average of approximately 1,100 ng of genomic DNA per sample. Primer bias was corrected in the assay by using a complete synthetic TCR repertoire to establish an amplification baseline. Amplicons were sequenced on the Illumina platform. In the paper's pipeline: Sequences were error-corrected by clustering with frequency ratios and a modified nearest-neighbor algorithm, then analyzed in the immunoSEQ Analyzer with IMGT gene definitions. At each rarefaction depth, TCR richness and evenness were averaged across 20 rarefaction repeats, and any sample with fewer sequences than the depth was left out. V, D and J gene relative abundances were compared between groups with Wilcoxon rank sum tests, applying FDR correction. For the blinded duplicates, the intraclass correlation was around 95% for TCR richness and averaged about 77% across roughly 65 gene segments. TCRdb holds this immuneACCESS table with in-frame rearrangements only. Some clones are missing; in checked studies, unresolved V genes explain under half, and the rest has no known cause. Clonal size and the V and J genes are those of that table, whereas D and trimming came from the DNA. The table for this sample shows 30,000 to 35,000 clones. The ten most abundant clones make up around 17% of the sample.

With regard to this clone: Which antigen it targets is not known. The sequence runs out 3 residues before the end of the CDR3; the remainder is reconstructed from the germline J gene.

This clonotype originated in a woman aged 18-69 years with a cervical HPV16 infection that either progressed to CIN3+ or cleared (not recorded which). The sample was blood buffy coat. In this chain, TRBV20-1 is recombined with TRBJ2-7; 10 middle bases align to TRBD2. The CDR3 reads as follows: CSARVFAAGGIPSYEQYF. The sequenced CDR3 bases are TGCAGTGCTAGAGTATTTGCAGCGGGAGGGATTCCCTCCTACGAG.